The subject of this entry is one T cell receptor (beta chain). This clone was counted only a few times. Its antigen is still unknown. Per-base qualities were not stored, and no clone one base away is much larger. V is reduced by 2 bases and J by 7 bases, leaving a spacing of 14 bases between them. Including cysteine and phenylalanine, the CDR3 has 14 amino acids. The entry retains the CDR3 DNA only, 42 bases that are in frame from base 1. The collaborating institutions used their own protocols to collect whole blood in K2EDTA tubes. For TCRbeta analysis, collaborators shipped samples in one of three forms: frozen whole blood, isolated PBMCs, or DNA extracted from either of those sample types. This entry belongs to a study of blood T cell repertoires in COVID-19 (dated by TCRdb to about 2020). With regard to the full study: Samples covering the acute and convalescent phases of COVID-19 were provided by collaborators in the United States, Italy and Spain. The prospective study material was composed of cDNA or gDNA derived from T cells, B-cell-depleted T cells, or PBMCs. Subjects who had been exposed to COVID-19, were actively infected with it, or had recovered from it provided the deeply sampled blood TCRbeta repertoires that made up the dataset. The repertoires were released in a freely available public database intended as a resource for research on the immune response to SARS-CoV-2. Samples came from the ongoing ImmuneRACE study (first 160 participants) plus 1,254 subjects from 6 global collaborators. Sample metadata almost always included a de-identified subject ID, COVID-19 status, age in years and sex. Where available, HLA class I and class II types were taken from metadata supplied by the sample provider and were not determined by assay-based typing. The investigation overall reported the following: Clinical and demographic metadata were provided uncurated, with the amount varying by source and participant.

TCRbeta CDR3 regions were amplified from genomic DNA by means of the immunoSEQ Assay, a bias-controlled multiplex PCR. The published analysis was carried out like this. Nucleated cell counts per sample were estimated from amplification of reference gene primers within the assay. To quantify the absolute abundance of each unique TCRbeta CDR3 rearrangement, sequence reads were collapsed and filtered. Productive Simpson clonality was computed per sample as the square root of Simpson's diversity index over productive rearrangements. What TCRdb holds here is the immuneACCESS table cut down to in-frame rearrangements. Part of the clones is not present; checked against another copy, under half of the missing clones reflect an unresolved V gene, and the others are unexplained. V, J and clone size derive from that table, while D and trimming were established from the DNA sequence. The sample yields about 130,000 clones; under 85% were counted once. The ten largest clones add up to 12% of the sample.

The sequence derives from a woman aged 55-69 years with acute or convalescent COVID-19. The rearranged segments are TRBV6-7 and TRBJ1-1; TRBD1 might be the D gene, on 5 matching bases. TRBV6-7 is an ORF, and what it does is uncertain. The sequenced material came from peripheral blood. CDR3 reads: CASSYVGLDGEAFF. The sequence in DNA is TGTGCCAGCAGTTACGTGGGGCTTGATGGTGAAGCTTTCTTT.